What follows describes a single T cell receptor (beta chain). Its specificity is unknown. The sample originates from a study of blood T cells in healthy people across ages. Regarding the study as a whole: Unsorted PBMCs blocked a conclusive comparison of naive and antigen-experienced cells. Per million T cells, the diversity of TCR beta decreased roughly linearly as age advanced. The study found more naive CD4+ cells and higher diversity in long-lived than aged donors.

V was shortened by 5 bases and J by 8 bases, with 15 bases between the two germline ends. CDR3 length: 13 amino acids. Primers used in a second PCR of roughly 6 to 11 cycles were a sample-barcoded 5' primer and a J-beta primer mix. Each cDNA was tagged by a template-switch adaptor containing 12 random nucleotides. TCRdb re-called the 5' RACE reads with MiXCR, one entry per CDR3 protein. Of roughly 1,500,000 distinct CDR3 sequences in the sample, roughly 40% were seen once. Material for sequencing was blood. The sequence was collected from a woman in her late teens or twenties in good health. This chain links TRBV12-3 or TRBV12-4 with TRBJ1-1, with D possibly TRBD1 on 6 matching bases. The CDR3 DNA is TGTGCCAGCAGTGTGGGACATCTAACCGAAGCTTTCTTT. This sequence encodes CASSVGHLTEAFF.